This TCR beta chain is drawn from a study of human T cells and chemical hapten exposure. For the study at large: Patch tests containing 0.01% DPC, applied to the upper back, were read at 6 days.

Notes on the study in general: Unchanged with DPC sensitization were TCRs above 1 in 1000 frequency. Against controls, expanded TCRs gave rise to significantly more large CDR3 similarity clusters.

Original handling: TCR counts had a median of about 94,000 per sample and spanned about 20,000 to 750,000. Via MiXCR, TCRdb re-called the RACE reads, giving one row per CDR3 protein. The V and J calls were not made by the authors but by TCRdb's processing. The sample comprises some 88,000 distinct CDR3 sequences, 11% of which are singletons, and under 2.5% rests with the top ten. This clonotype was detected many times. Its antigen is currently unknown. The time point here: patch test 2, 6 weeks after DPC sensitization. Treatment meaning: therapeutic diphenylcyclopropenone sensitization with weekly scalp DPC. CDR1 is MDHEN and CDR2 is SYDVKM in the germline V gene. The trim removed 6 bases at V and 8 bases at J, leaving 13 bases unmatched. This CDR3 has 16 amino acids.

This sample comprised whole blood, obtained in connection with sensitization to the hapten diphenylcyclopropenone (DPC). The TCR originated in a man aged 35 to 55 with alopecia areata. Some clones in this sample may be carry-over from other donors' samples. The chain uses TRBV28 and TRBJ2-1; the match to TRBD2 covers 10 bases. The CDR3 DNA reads TGTGCCAGCAGCCCACTGGGGACTAGCGCGAACGATGAGCAGTTCTTC. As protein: CASSPLGTSANDEQFF.